Below, 7 T cell receptor beta chains from the same sample are listed, as sequenced in a study of T-cell memory formation after mild COVID-19. TCRdb recomputed calls from the 5' RACE reads with MiXCR, one row per CDR3 protein. The data hold approximately 250,000 distinct CDR3 sequences, with around 17% observed a single time. The source material was PBMCs or a T cell subset sorted from them (not recorded which). The source of these receptors is a man aged 18 to 30 who had mild COVID-19 (a few samples of this study predate the infection). Cell type and time point are not known.

This clonotype was observed a few times. The chain is built from TRBV6-6 and TRBJ1-1; 7 positions match TRBD1. Germline CDR1 reads MNHNY; CDR2 reads SVGAGI (reference sequence). The CDR3 sequence is 15 residues long. V shed 2 bases, J shed 6 bases, and the junction held 9 bases outside the gene matches. CDR3 loop: CASSYATGLVPEAFF. CDR3 in DNA: TGTGCCAGCAGTTACGCGACAGGGCTAGTTCCTGAAGCTTTCTTT.

This rearrangement joins TRBV6-1 to TRBJ2-1; weak D call: TRBD2 (5 bases). The CDR3 loop spans 14 amino acids. V shed 3 bases and J shed 8 bases, with 14 bases lying between them. Germline CDR1 is MNHNS and CDR2 is SASEGT. In DNA, the CDR3 is TGTGCCAGCAGTGATTTCGGGCCGAGGGATGAGCAGTTCTTC. As protein: CASSDFGPRDEQFF.

This clonotype occurred a few times. J is TRBJ1-5 and V is TRBV20-1, with 7 bases matching TRBD1. The CDR3 totals 15 residues. V was clipped by 6 bases and J by 7 bases; unmatched bases: 15. Looked up from germline, CDR1 is DFQATT and CDR2 is SNEGSKA (reference sequence). The CDR3 region has the DNA TGCAGTGCCAGGAGGGACAGCGTGCTCCTCCAGCCCCAGCATTTT. It codes for CSARRDSVLLQPQHF.

This clonotype has a handful of counts. The rearrangement joins TRBV10-3 to TRBJ2-3, with 7 bases identical to TRBD2. Unmatched junction bases numbered 6, after V lost 5 bases and J lost 1 base. The CDR3 spans 15 residues. Germline CDR1 and CDR2: ENHRY and SYGVKD. CDR3 protein: CAISTAAGGTDTQYF. For the CDR3, the DNA is TGTGCCATCAGTACTGCGGCGGGGGGCACAGATACGCAGTATTTT.

This clonotype occurred a few times. The chain combines TRBV6-2 or TRBV6-3 with TRBJ2-7; tentative D call: TRBD1 (7 bases). V lost 2 bases and J lost 5, with 16 bases in between. This CDR3 region has 15 residues. CDR1 and CDR2 from the germline V gene are MNHEY and SVGEGT. For the CDR3, the DNA is TGTGCCAGCAGTTACGCCCATGGGGGGACAGACGAGCAGTACGTC. Encoded protein: CASSYAHGGTDEQYV.

This clonotype was recorded a few times. The CDR3 DNA follows: TGTGCCAGCAGCCTAACGGATTCCTACGAGCAGTACGTC. Translation: CASSLTDSYEQYV. V usage is TRBV7-8 and J usage is TRBJ2-7; no clear D gene. Germline CDR1 SGHVS, CDR2 FQNEAQ. CDR3 length: 13 amino acids. V gave up 5 bases and J gave up 1 base, with 9 bases separating them.

This clonotype was seen more than once but under ten times. V usage is TRBV12-3 or TRBV12-4 and J usage is TRBJ2-3; 12 bases align to TRBD2. V lost 4 bases to trimming and J lost 6 bases; unmatched junction nucleotides: 8. The CDR3 has 16 residues. The CDR3 region has the DNA TGTGCCAGCAGTTCAATTCTAGCGGGGGGGACGGATACGCAGTATTTT. It codes for CASSSILAGGTDTQYF.